This T cell receptor (beta chain) was recorded in a study of T cells expressing NK-cell markers. Study-wide context: Out of eight donors sequenced, seven tested HCMV-seropositive and the remaining one seronegative.

Using the 5' RACE reads, TCRdb records one entry per CDR3 protein without DNA. The table gives about 260,000 distinct CDR3 sequences; the top ten clones make up approximately 0.41% of it. This CDR3 is 14 amino acids long. CDR1 is MNHEY, CDR2 SMNVEV, per germline (reference sequence). This chain connects TRBV27 to TRBJ1-3. This clonotype originated in a man between 18 and 35 years old in good health. Sample: blood T cells: a sorted CD56 or NKG2C T cell subset, CD4+ or CD8+ T cells, or bulk PBMC T cells (not recorded which). CDR3 amino acids: CASKQTILRNTIYF.